The 11 T cell receptor beta chains in this list originate from one sample, sequenced in a study of OX40 agonist ivuxolimab in advanced cancers. The repertoire was sequenced with immunoSEQ multiplex PCR; TCRdb's copy has only in-frame clones and lacks some. The table has 60,000 to 85,000 clones, more than 75% seen once. Sample: CD4+ or CD8+ T cells sorted from blood, taken in a trial of the OX40 agonist ivuxolimab. Receptor source: an adult with an advanced solid tumor such as melanoma, head and neck, liver or kidney cancer.

The chain has TRBV30 and TRBJ2-7; weak D call: TRBD1 (7 bases). V was clipped by 2 bases and J by 6 bases, with 14 bases between them. The germline CDR1 and CDR2 sequences are GTSNPN and SVGIG (reference sequence). The CDR3 extends over 13 amino acids. The CDR3 protein is CAWSRAEGAEQYF. The CDR3 DNA follows: TGTGCCTGGAGTAGGGCGGAGGGGGCCGAGCAGTACTTC.

This sequence joins TRBV7-9 and TRBJ2-1; 7 nucleotides match TRBD1. The CDR3 has 12 amino acids. V gave up 5 bases and J gave up 8 bases; unmatched junction bases: 3. Germline V gene sequence: CDR1 SEHNR, CDR2 FQNEAQ (reference sequence). The CDR3 DNA is TGTGCCAGCAGCCTGACAGGGTATGAGCAGTTCTTC. It is translated as CASSLTGYEQFF.

The V call is TRBV14, the J call TRBJ1-2; no clear D gene. The V gene's germline CDR1 is SGHDN and CDR2 FVKESK. V was shortened by 2 bases and J by 5 bases, with 9 bases between the two germline ends. The CDR3 loop spans 13 amino acids. CDR3 loop: CASSQTRTYGYTF. CDR3 DNA sequence: TGTGCCAGCAGCCAAACCCGGACTTATGGCTACACCTTC. Full variable domain (rest looked up from reference TRBV14 and TRBJ1-2): EAGVTQFPSHSVIEKGQTVTLRCDPISGHDNLYWYRRVMGKEIKFLLHFVKESKQDESGMPNNRFLAERTGGTYSTLKVQPAELEDSGVYFCASSQTRTYGYTFGSGTRLTVV.

This chain uses TRBV2 with TRBJ1-3; no definite D call. With 1 base removed from V and 4 bases from J, the gap between germline ends came to 14 bases. The germline V gene has CDR1 SNHLY and CDR2 FYNNEI. The CDR3 sequence is 16 residues long. The CDR3 DNA reads TGTGCCAGCAGTGAAGAGTCTACAGCCAACGGAAACACCATATATTTT. Protein: CASSEESTANGNTIYF.

The V call is TRBV6-5, the J call TRBJ2-7; TRBD2 agrees at 7 bases. J lost 2 bases, V lost 4 bases, and 5 bases had no gene match. CDR1 is MNHEY, CDR2 SVGAGI, per germline. This CDR3 comprises 14 residues. CDR3 coding DNA: TGTGCCAGCAGTTGGGCGGGAGTTCCCTACGAGCAGTACTTC. This translates into CASSWAGVPYEQYF.

In nucleotides, the CDR3 is TGTGCCAGCAGCTGGTTGGGACTAGCCACAGATACGCAGTATTTT. This gives the protein CASSWLGLATDTQYF. V is TRBV7-2 and J is TRBJ2-3, with 9 bases matching TRBD2. V was pared by 4 bases and J by 2 bases, with 4 bases of the junction left unmatched. The germline gives CDR1 SGHTA, CDR2 FQGNSA. This CDR3 is 15 amino acids long.

J is TRBJ1-4 and V is TRBV6-1; D is perhaps TRBD1 (6 bases). Trimming took off 7 bases at V and 0 bases at J, with 12 bases between the two ends. The CDR3 runs 15 residues. The germline V gene has CDR1 MNHNS and CDR2 SASEGT. The CDR3 here is CASNHRASTNEKLFF. The CDR3 DNA reads TGTGCCAGCAACCACAGGGCTTCAACTAATGAAAAACTGTTTTTT.

This sequence joins TRBV5-4 and TRBJ2-7, with a possible D match to TRBD2 (7 bases). The CDR3 totals 14 residues. The germline CDR1 and CDR2 sequences are SGHNT and YYREEE (reference sequence). Trimming pared 0 bases from V and 3 bases from J, leaving 10 bases between. The CDR3 reads CASSLGRGGYEQYF. The CDR3 DNA reads TGTGCCAGCAGCTTGGGAAGGGGGGGCTACGAGCAGTACTTC.

The chain carries TRBV27 and TRBJ1-2; D is uncertain. The germline V and J ends were trimmed by 6 bases and 6 bases, with 14 bases remaining between them. The CDR3 runs 13 residues. Looked up from germline, CDR1 is MNHEY and CDR2 is SMNVEV (reference sequence). CDR3 nucleotide sequence: TGTGCCAGCAGACTGGATAGGACCCATGGCTACACCTTC. Translating gives CASRLDRTHGYTF.

The chain's CDR3 is CASSDMYSNQPQHF. DNA of the CDR3: TGTGCCAGCAGTGATATGTATAGCAATCAGCCCCAGCATTTT. The chain joins TRBV6-1 to TRBJ1-5; D remains unclear. CDR1 and CDR2 (germline): MNHNS, SASEGT. CDR3 length: 14 amino acids. Trimming pared 3 bases from V and 0 bases from J, leaving 6 bases between.

The gene calls are TRBV10-3 and TRBJ2-5; D might be TRBD1 (6 bases). Germline CDR1 is ENHRY and CDR2 is SYGVKD. The CDR3 is 11 amino acids. V was trimmed by 10 bases and J by 2 bases, leaving 8 bases between them. CDR3 amino acids: CATQGQETQYF. CDR3 in DNA: TGTGCCACGCAGGGGCAAGAGACCCAGTACTTC.